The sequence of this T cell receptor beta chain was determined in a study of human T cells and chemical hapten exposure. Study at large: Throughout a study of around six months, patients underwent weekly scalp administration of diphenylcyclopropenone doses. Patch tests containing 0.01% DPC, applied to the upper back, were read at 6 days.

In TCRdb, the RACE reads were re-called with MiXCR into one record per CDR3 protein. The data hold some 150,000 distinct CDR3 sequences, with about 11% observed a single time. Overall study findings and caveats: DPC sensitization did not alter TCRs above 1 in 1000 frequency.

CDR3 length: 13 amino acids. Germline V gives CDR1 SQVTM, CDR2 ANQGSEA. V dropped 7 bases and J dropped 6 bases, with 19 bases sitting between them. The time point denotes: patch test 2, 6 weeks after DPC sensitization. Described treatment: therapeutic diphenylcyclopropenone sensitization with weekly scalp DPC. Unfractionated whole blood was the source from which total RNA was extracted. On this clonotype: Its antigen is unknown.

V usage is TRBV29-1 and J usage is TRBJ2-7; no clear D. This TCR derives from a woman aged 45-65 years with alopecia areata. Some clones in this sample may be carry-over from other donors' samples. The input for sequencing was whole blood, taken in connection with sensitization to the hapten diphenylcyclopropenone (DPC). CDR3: CSATFGTPGEQYF. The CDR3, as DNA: TGCAGCGCGACTTTTGGCACACCGGGCGAGCAGTACTTC.